This TCR beta chain was profiled in a study of tumor-infiltrating lymphocytes in primary liver carcinoma. Study-level background: The patient population consisted of men and women between 30 and 69 years of age. Staging of the tumors gave T1-T3 N0M0, with widths of about 4 to 10 cm. Study-wide findings and caveats: Tumor region pairs shared more overlap than did tumor-adjacent and tumor-blood pairs.

Total RNA (roughly 530 ng) served as template for TCR beta cDNA synthesis primed by a constant-region primer. Slightly modified ARM-PCR served as the procedure for the TCR beta libraries. These libraries came from three rounds of nested multiplex PCR. A C-beta reverse primer was combined with TRBV1-TRBV30 forward primers in the first two PCR rounds, and each round had approximately 9 cycles. TCRdb reprocessed the multiplex PCR reads with MiXCR, giving one entry per CDR3 protein. Here the sample spans 90,000 to 100,000 distinct CDR3 sequences, more than 60% being singletons. A note on this clonotype: Its antigen remains unidentified.

After removal of 3 bases from V and 9 bases from J, the junction contained 9 bases not matched to a gene. The length of the CDR3 is 15 residues. Investigators took RNA and DNA out together from 20-30 mg of unsorted bulk tissue. This sequence joins TRBV12-3 or TRBV12-4 and TRBJ2-1, with TRBD2 matching 9 bases. This receptor was taken from a woman aged 60-75 years with primary liver carcinoma and hepatitis B virus infection. The specimen was liver tumor tissue from sampling region 5. The subset: tumor region T5, tumor centre. CDR3 in amino acids: CASSFLASGKLEQFF. In nucleotides, the CDR3 is TGTGCCAGCAGTTTTTTGGCTAGCGGGAAGCTTGAGCAGTTCTTC.